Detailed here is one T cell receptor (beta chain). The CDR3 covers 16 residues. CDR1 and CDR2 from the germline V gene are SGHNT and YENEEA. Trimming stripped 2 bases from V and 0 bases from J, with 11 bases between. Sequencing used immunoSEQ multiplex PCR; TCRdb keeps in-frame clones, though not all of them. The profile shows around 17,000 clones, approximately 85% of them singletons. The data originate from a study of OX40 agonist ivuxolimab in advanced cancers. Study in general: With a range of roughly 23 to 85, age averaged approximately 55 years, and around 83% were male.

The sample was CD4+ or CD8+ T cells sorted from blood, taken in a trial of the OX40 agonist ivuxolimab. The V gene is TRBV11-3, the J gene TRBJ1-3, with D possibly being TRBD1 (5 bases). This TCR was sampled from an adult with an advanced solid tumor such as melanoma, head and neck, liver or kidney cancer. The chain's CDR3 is CASSLHDSYSGNTIYF. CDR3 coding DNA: TGTGCCAGCAGCTTACACGACAGTTACTCTGGAAACACCATATATTTT.